This T cell receptor beta chain originates from a study of cytomegalovirus exposure and HLA in healthy donors (dated by TCRdb to 2017 to 2019). Background on the whole study: In an earlier analysis of about 560 of the donors, 250 to 350 Gb of sequence data and 90 million to 120 million unique TCR beta sequences from about 190 million T cells were reported. Around 320 gigabases of sequencing data and 78 million or so unique TCR sequences were included in an early release covering several hundred HLA-typed donors. Among the roughly 390 genotyped donors, approximately 77% belonged to the genetic ancestry cluster associated with self-reported Caucasian donors. The study aimed to test whether cataloging public T cell receptors could reveal signatures of past pathogen exposure. The study profiled the T cell repertoires of 500 to 800 subjects by immunosequencing and related them to cytomegalovirus serostatus. In addition to the first cohort of 650 to 800 subjects, a separate validation cohort of 100 to 150 different subjects was used. High-throughput TCR immunosequencing, statistical association of individual TCRs with disease status, and machine learning were combined to predict cytomegalovirus infection status. In a later analysis, previously published TCR beta repertoires from more than 500 donors were re-analyzed and high-resolution HLA genotyping was added so that TCR occurrence patterns could be studied. The later analysis used no new phenotypic data to find candidate immune exposures, relying instead on TCR beta sequences and their occurrence across donors. To decide whether each TCR beta V gene segment behaved as functional or pseudogenic, an earlier analysis of fewer than 750 of the donors relied on high-throughput TCR beta sequencing. Donor age, sex, ethnicity and CMV serostatus were compiled alongside the repertoire data. A later genetic analysis used genome-wide SNP genotypes for about three fifths of the 666 donors, treating that subset as a discovery cohort. Every repertoire in the discovery cohort had been generated on one and the same sequencing platform. HLA typing included class I and class II loci at four-digit resolution. The number of donors typed differed by locus, with roughly 629-640 for A, B, C, DRB1 and DQB1, approximately 500 for DQA1, 600 to 610 for DPA1, and some 470 for DPB1. Roughly 5 DR-DQ haplotypes were handled as single units for association and clustering because linkage in the cohort was strong. Among some 400 genotyped donors of the cohort, an average of around 220,000 unique TCR beta nucleotide sequences was sequenced per donor, of which approximately 19% were non-productive.

The cohort comprised some 730 healthy bone marrow donors. All cohort members were sampled while nominally healthy, although unrecorded immune exposures were likely present. The donor was CMV seropositive and belonged to the group of a few hundred seropositive cohort members. A peripheral blood sample was collected from each donor, and TCR beta sequencing was performed on peripheral blood mononuclear cells. Genomic DNA extraction from the blood cell samples was performed with the Qiagen DNeasy Blood Extraction Kit. The protocol used for the library was the immunoSEQ multiplex PCR assay. A mixture of 60 forward primers for TCR Vbeta segments and 13 reverse primers for TCR Jbeta segments was used in the multiplex PCR. The CDR3 region of rearranged TCR beta genes was amplified from genomic DNA with a multiplex PCR assay. Amplified TCR beta libraries were sequenced as 87-base-pair reads on the Illumina HiSeq System. Per the authors' processing: Across the 670 or so repertoires, a later analysis counted 80 million or so unique TCR beta chains, around 11 million of which were shared by at least two donors. Raw reads were error-corrected and collapsed into unique sequences by a nearest-neighbor algorithm in which closely related sequences were merged to remove PCR and sequencing errors. Alignment of CDR3 sequences to IMGT reference sequences was used to assign V, D and J gene segments. For a sequence to be retained, a match of at least six nucleotides was required to both a V gene segment and a J gene segment. A rearrangement counted as productive if the CDR3 had no stop codons and remained in frame with V and J, and every other rearrangement counted as non-productive. CDR3 was defined according to IMGT convention as the region running from the second conserved V-encoded cysteine to the conserved J-encoded phenylalanine. The earlier analysis of a few hundred of the donors excluded sequences that lacked an unambiguous match to a single V gene segment. In an earlier analysis of around 590 of the donors, a V segment was called functional when productive rearrangements were above 56.7%, and segregating when the standard deviation between donors exceeded 5%. A statistical classification framework was built for diagnosing cytomegalovirus status from the catalog of TCR beta chain sequences. In a later analysis, V and J genes were assigned by comparing TCR nucleotide sequences against IMGT/GENE-DB human TR gene sequences. A later analysis assigned CDR3 sequences and most-parsimonious VDJ recombination scenarios with the TCRdist pipeline. In a later analysis, each TCR beta chain was defined by its CDR3 amino acid sequence together with its V-gene family, and reads without a unique V-gene family were excluded. To address suspected cross-contamination and a sequencing artifact, a later analysis removed 592 highly shared, low-generation-probability nucleotide sequences. In a later analysis, a clonal expansion index was calculated for each public chain from normalized within-repertoire ranks of inferred template counts. A later analysis computed generation probabilities with a VDJ recombination model fitted to out-of-frame rearrangements, and checked the results against IGoR. A later analysis scored TCR-TCR, TCR-HLA and TCR-CMV co-occurrence with hypergeometric tests, applying a repertoire-size bias correction to TCR pairs. In a later analysis, false discovery rates were estimated by permuting HLA or CMV assignments 20 times. In a later analysis, co-occurring TCRs were grouped using DBSCAN, and TCRdist sequence similarity was added for clustering within HLA-allele-positive subsets. Repertoires with fewer than 30,000 or more than 120,000 public chains, plus five repertoires with anomalous nucleotide sharing, were excluded from co-occurrence clustering. TCRdb took this table from immuneACCESS and kept in-frame rearrangements with V and J called. Such tables lack part of the clones; where checked against another copy, unresolved V genes explain under half of the gap, and the rest is unexplained. V and J calls and clone size are copied from that table; D and trimming were computed from the DNA. A total of 100,000 to 150,000 clones appear in this sample, about 84% of them only once. The ten largest clones represent 3.5% to 4.5% of the sample.

CDR1 and CDR2, looked up from the germline V gene, are SGDLS and YYNGEE. A distance of 20 bases separates the germline ends of V and J, which lose 0 bases and 10 bases respectively. Measured from the cysteine to the phenylalanine, the CDR3 is 16 residues long. The read is trimmed to its CDR3 DNA, 48 bases read in frame from base 1. Results the study describes overall, beyond this receptor: Broadly in line with IMGT annotations, most TCR beta V segments showed up in productive rearrangements about 87% or about 30% of the time in an earlier analysis of a few hundred of the donors. A few of the identified cytomegalovirus-associated TCR beta chains were confirmed in vitro to be specific for cytomegalovirus antigens. Sequencing depth was assumed to be roughly uniform across donors in the presence/absence analyses, though that assumption may not hold. In a later analysis, the rate of TCR association differed among HLA loci, with DRB1 alleles having the most associated TCRs and HLA-C alleles having the fewest. Assigning TCR associations to individual alleles was difficult when HLA alleles, especially DR and DQ, strongly co-occurred. Because HLA typing was missing for some donors at each locus, association tests included only the typed subset. In a later analysis, HLA-associated TCR beta chains showed more clonal expansion and lower generation probabilities than non-associated chains that were equally common. Correlated functional status among segregating V segments might reflect linkage disequilibrium, but an unknown experimental factor could not be ruled out. While some public TCRs were present in many individuals, most TCR sequences turned up only very rarely across donors. The cohort was sequenced for TCR beta chains only, and without alpha or paired-chain data the features that could be detected were limited. A further reported finding was that TCR beta sequences accurately predicted the HLA-A and HLA-B alleles for most subjects in the first cohort. Because the 87-base-pair reads could not distinguish some IMGT-functional V segments, including TRBV6-2 and TRBV6-3, those segments were excluded. For the cohort, immune exposure information was limited to CMV serostatus. At a false discovery rate of 0.05, a later analysis linked approximately 18,000 TCR beta sequences to specific HLA alleles. The authors suggested that the approach could potentially be extended to other disease states and immunological phenotypes. In a later genetic analysis, fewer N-insertions in productive TCRs were reported among donors in an Asian-associated ancestry cluster than the approximately 670-donor mean. Because counts were too low, fewer than 20 rarely observed V segments, including chromosome 9 orphons, were excluded from the earlier analysis of under 650 of the donors. A later genetic analysis associated a missense DCLRE1C variant with V-gene and J-gene trimming of TCR beta chains, and an independent cohort replicated the association. A later analysis found that most CMV-associated TCR beta chains appeared HLA-restricted, with HLA associations seemingly driven largely by CMV exposure. The classifier was reported to diagnose cytomegalovirus status with high specificity and sensitivity in both the original and validation cohorts. The study listed over 150 TCR beta chains as associated with cytomegalovirus. A cluster of highly shared sequence variants was judged likely to represent a technical artifact of the sequencing pipeline. A later analysis reported that several top co-occurrence clusters appeared linked to parvovirus B19, influenza, CMV and Epstein-Barr virus.

This clone was seen a single time. The specificity of this receptor is unknown. Base qualities are not at hand, and no much larger clone is one base apart. This TCR came from a young man in good health and CMV-seropositive. The chain is assembled from TRBV9 and TRBJ2-1; 5 matching bases give a weak D call of TRBD2. The source material was PBMCs. The DNA sequence reads TGTGCCAGCAGCGTAGCTACGAGGGTCATCCGAGGGGAGCAGTTCTTC. It specifies CASSVATRVIRGEQFF.